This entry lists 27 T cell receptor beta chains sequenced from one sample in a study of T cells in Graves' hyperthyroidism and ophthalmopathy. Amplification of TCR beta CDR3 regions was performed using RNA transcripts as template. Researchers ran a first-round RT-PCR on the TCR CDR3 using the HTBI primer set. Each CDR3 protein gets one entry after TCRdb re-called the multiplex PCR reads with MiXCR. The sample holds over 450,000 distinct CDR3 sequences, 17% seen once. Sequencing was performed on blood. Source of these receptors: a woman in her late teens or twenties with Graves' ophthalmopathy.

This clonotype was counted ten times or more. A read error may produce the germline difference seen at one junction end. The CDR3 sequence: CASTLGSGLNYGYTF. The CDR3 nucleotides are TGTGCCAGCACTTTAGGGTCAGGGCTAAACTATGGCTACACCTTC. The rearrangement links TRBV12-3 or TRBV12-4 to TRBJ1-2, with D possibly being TRBD1 (5 bases). The CDR3 sequence is 15 residues long.

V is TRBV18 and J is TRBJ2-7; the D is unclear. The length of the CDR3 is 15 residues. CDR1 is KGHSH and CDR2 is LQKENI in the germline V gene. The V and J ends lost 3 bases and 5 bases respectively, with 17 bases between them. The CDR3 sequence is CASSPTDTSRHEQYF. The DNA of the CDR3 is TGTGCCAGCTCACCCACCGACACCTCCCGGCACGAGCAGTACTTC.

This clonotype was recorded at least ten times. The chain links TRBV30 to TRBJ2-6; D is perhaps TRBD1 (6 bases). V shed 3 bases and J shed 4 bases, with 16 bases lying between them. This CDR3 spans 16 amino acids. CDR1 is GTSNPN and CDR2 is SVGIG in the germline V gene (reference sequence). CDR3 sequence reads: CAWSLSQGSGANVLTF. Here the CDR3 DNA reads TGTGCCTGGAGCCTCAGTCAGGGGTCCGGGGCCAACGTCCTGACTTTC.

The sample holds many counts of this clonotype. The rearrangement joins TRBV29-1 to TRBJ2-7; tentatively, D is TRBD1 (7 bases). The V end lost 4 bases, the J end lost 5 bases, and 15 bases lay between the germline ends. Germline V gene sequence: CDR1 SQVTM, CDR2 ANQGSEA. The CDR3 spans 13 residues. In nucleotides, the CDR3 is TGCAGCGTTGGGGGCCAGGGGGGCGACGAGCAGTACTTC. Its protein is CSVGGQGGDEQYF.

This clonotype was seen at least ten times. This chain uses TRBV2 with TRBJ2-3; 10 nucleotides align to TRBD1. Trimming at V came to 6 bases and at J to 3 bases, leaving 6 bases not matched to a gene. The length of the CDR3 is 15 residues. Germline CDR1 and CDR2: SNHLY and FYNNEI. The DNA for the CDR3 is TGTGCCAGCAGCCGGGACAGGGGAATGACAGATACGCAGTATTTT. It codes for CASSRDRGMTDTQYF.

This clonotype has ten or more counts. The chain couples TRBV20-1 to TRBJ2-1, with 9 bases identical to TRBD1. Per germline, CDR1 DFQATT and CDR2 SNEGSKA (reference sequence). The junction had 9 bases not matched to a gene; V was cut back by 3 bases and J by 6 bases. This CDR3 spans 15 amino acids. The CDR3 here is CSASYRGRISNEQFF. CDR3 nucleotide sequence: TGCAGTGCTAGTTACAGGGGGCGGATTTCCAATGAGCAGTTCTTC.

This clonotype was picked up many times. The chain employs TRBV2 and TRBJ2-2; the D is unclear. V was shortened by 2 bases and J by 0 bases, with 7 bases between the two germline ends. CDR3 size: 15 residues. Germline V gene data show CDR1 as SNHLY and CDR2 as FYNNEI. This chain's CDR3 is CASSEKSSNTGELFF. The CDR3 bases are TGTGCCAGCAGTGAAAAGTCATCGAACACCGGGGAGCTGTTTTTT.

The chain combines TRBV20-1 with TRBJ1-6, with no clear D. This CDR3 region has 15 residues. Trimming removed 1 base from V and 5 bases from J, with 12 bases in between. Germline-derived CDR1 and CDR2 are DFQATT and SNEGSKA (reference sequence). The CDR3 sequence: CSARVEALNNSPLHF. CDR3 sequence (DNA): TGCAGTGCTAGAGTGGAGGCGCTGAATAATTCACCCCTCCACTTT.

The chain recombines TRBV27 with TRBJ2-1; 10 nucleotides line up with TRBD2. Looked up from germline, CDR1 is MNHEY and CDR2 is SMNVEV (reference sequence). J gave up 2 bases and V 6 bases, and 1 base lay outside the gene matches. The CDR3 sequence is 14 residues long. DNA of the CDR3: TGTGCCAGCAGACTAGCGGGAACCTACAATGAGCAGTTCTTC. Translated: CASRLAGTYNEQFF.

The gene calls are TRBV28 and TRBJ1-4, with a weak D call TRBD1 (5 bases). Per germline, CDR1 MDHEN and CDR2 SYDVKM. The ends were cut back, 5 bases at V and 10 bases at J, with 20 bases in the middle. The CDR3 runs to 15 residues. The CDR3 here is CASSPRDVETGKLFF. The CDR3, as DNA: TGTGCCAGCAGTCCGCGGGACGTGGAAACAGGAAAACTGTTTTTT.

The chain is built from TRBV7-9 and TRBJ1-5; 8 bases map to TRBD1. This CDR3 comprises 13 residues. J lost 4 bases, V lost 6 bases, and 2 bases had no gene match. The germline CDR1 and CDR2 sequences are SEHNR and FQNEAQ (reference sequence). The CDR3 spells CASRTGENQPQHF. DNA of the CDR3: TGTGCCAGCAGGACAGGGGAGAATCAGCCCCAGCATTTT.

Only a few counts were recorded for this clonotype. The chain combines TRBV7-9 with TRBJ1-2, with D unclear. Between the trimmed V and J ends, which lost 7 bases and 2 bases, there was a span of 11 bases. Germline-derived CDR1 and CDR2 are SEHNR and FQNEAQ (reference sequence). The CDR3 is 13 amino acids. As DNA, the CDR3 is TGTGCCAGCACCCCGGTGGGGAACTATGGCTACACCTTC. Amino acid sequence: CASTPVGNYGYTF.

Here the CDR3 DNA reads TGTGCCAGCAGGGGTACAGGGCCGGCAAAACTGTTTTTT. It translates to CASRGTGPAKLFF. The rearrangement uses TRBV6-1 and TRBJ1-4; D is possibly TRBD1 (6 bases). This CDR3 is built from 13 residues. V lost 6 bases and J 10 bases, leaving 15 bases between the germline ends. Germline CDR1 is MNHNS and CDR2 is SASEGT.

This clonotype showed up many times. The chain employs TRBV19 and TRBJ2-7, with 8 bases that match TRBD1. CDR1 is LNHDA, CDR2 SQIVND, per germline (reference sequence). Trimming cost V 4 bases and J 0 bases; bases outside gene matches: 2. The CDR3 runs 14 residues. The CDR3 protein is CASSTGGASYEQYF. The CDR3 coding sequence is TGTGCCAGTAGTACAGGGGGCGCCTCCTACGAGCAGTACTTC.

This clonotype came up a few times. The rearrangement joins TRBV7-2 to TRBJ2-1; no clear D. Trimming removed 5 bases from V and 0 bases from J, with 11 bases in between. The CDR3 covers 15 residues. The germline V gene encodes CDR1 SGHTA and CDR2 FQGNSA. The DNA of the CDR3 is TGTGCCAGCAGCCAAGATGGGGTCTCCTACAATGAGCAGTTCTTC. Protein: CASSQDGVSYNEQFF. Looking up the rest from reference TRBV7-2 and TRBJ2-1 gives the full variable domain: GAGVSQSPSNKVTEKGKDVELRCDPISGHTALYWYRQSLGQGLEFLIYFQGNSAPDKSGLPSDRFSAERTGGSVSTLTIQRTQQEDSAVYLCASSQDGVSYNEQFFGPGTRLTVL.

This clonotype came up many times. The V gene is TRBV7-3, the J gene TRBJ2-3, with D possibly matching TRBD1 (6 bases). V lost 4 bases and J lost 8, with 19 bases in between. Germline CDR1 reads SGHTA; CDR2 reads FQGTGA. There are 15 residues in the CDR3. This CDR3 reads CASSSTGTPAGTQYF. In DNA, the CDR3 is TGTGCCAGCAGCTCAACCGGGACACCGGCCGGTACGCAGTATTTT.

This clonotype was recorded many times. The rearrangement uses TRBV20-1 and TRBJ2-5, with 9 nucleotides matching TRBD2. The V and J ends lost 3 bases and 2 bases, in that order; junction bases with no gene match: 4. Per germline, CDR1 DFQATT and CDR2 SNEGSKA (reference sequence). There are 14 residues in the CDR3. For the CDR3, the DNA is TGCAGTGCTAGTTCGGGACTAGCACAAGAGACCCAGTACTTC. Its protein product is CSASSGLAQETQYF.

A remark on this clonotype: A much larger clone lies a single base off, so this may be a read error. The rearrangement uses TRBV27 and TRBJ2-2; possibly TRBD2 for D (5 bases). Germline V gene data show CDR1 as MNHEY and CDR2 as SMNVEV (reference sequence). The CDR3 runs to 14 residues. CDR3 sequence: CAGSFWRSTGELFF. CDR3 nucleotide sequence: TGTGCCGGCAGTTTTTGGAGGAGCACCGGGGAGCTGTTTTTT.

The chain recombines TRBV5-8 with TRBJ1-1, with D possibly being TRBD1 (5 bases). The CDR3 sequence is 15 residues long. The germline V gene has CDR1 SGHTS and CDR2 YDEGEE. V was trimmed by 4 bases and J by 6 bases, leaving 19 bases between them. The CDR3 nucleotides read TGTGCCAGCAGCCGCCAAGGCAGGGAGCGGCCTGAAGCTTTCTTT. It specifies CASSRQGRERPEAFF.

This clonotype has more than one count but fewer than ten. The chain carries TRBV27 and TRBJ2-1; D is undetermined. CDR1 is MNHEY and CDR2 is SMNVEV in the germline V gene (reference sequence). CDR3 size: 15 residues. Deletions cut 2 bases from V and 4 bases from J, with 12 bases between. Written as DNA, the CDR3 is TGTGCCAGCAGTTTAGGAGACTTCCCTTACAATGAGCAGTTCTTC. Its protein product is CASSLGDFPYNEQFF.

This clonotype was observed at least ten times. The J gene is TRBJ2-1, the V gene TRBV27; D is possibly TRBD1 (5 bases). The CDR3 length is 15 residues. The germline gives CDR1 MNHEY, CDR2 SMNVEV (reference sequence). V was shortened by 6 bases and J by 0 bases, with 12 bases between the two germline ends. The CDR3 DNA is TGTGCCAGCAGCCTACAGGACCGCTCCTACAATGAGCAGTTCTTC. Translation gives CASSLQDRSYNEQFF.

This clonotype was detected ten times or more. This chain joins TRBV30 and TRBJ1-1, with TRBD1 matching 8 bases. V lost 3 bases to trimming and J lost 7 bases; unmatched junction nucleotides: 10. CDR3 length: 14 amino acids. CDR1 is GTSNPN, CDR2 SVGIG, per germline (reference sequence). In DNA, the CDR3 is TGTGCCTGGAGGGACCTAACAGGGGGTGGTGAAGCTTTCTTT. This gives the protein CAWRDLTGGGEAFF.

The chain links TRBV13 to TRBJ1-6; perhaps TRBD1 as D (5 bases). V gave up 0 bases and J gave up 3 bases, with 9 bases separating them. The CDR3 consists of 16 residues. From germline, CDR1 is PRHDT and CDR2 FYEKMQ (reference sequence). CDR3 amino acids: CASSLGGAIYNSPLHF. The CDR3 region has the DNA TGTGCCAGCAGCTTAGGCGGGGCAATCTATAATTCACCCCTCCACTTT.

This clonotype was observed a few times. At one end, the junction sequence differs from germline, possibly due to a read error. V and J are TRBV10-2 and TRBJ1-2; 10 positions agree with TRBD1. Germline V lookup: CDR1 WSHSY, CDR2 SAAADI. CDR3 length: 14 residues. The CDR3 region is CASSEDRGLYGCTF. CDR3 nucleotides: TGCGCCAGCAGCGAAGACAGGGGGCTGTATGGCTGCACCTTC.

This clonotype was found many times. The DNA of the CDR3 is TGTGCCAGCTCACCAGGGGGAGAGACGATGGAGCAGTACTTC. It yields the protein CASSPGGETMEQYF. The chain links TRBV18 to TRBJ2-7, with D possibly being TRBD1 or TRBD2 (5 bases each). The V and J ends lost 2 bases and 7 bases respectively, with 15 bases between them. The CDR3 is 14 amino acids. Germline lookup yields CDR1 KGHSH and CDR2 LQKENI.

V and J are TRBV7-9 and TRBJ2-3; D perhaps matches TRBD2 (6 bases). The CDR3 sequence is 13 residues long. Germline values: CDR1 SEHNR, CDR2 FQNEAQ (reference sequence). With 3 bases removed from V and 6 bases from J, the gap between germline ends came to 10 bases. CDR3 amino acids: CASSFTGGDTQYF. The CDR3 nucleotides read TGTGCCAGCAGCTTTACTGGGGGGGATACGCAGTATTTT. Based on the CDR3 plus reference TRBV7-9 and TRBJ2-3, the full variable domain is DTGVSQNPRHKITKRGQNVTFRCDPISEHNRLYWYRQTLGQGPEFLTYFQNEAQLEKSRLLSDRFSAERPKGSFSTLEIQRTEQGDSAMYLCASSFTGGDTQYFGPGTRLTVL.

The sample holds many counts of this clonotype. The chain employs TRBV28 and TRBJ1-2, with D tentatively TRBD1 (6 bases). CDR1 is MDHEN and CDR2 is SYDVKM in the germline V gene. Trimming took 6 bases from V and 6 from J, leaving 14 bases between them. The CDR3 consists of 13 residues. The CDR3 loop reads CASRLGGADGYTF. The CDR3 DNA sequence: TGTGCCAGCAGGCTGGGGGGGGCAGATGGCTACACCTTC.